This note documents a single T cell receptor (beta chain) sequence. Its matching antigen is unknown. The CDR3 consists of 14 residues. Trimming cost V 6 bases and J 2 bases; bases outside gene matches: 6. The data are from a study of CD8 T cells in ankylosing spondylitis. Study-wide findings and caveats: As for the disease-linked clones, they showed a CD8+ phenotype and occurred at relatively low frequencies in peripheral blood. Significant enrichment of disease-linked clones was reportedly seen in matched ankylosing spondylitis synovial fluid. Several of the motif variants were reported before in synovial fluid and blood from reactive arthritis. Blood from ankylosing spondylitis patients appeared to carry a characteristic roughly eight-variant TCR beta motif.

Quantitative 5'-RACE with molecular barcodes generated TCR beta libraries. TCRdb fed the 5' RACE reads into MiXCR, producing one record per CDR3 protein. The sample includes roughly 490,000 distinct CDR3 sequences, less than 6% seen only once; the top ten take under 4.5%. The clonotype originates from a male donor with ankylosing spondylitis. V and J are TRBV12-3 or TRBV12-4 and TRBJ2-7; TRBD2 matches at 8 bases. Input material: blood, either unsorted or a sorted T cell fraction (not recorded which). The CDR3 spells CASSHGAGAYEQYF. CDR3 nucleotides: TGTGCCAGCAGCCACGGAGCGGGGGCCTACGAGCAGTACTTC.